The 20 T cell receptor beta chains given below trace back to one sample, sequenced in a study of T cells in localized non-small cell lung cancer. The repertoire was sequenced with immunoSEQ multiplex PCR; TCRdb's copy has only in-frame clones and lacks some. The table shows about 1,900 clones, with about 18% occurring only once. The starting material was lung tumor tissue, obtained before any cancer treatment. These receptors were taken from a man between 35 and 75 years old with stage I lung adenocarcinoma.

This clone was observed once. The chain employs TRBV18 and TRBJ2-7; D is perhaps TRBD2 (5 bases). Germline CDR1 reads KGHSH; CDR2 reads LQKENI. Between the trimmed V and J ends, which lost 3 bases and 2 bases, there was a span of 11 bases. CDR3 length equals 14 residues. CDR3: CASSPEAPAYEQYF. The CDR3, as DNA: TGTGCCAGCTCACCGGAGGCACCTGCCTACGAGCAGTACTTC.

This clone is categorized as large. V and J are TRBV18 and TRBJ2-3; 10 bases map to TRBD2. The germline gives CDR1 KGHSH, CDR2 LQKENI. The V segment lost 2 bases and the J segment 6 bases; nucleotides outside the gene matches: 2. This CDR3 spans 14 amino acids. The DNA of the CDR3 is TGTGCCAGCTCACCAACTAGCGGGGCGGATACGCAGTATTTT. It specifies CASSPTSGADTQYF.

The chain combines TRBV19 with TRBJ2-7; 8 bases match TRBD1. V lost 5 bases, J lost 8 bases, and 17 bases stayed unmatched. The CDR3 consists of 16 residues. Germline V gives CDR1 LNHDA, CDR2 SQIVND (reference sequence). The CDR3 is CASSPNPGQAAVKQYF. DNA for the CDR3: TGTGCCAGTAGTCCAAATCCGGGACAGGCCGCCGTAAAGCAGTACTTC.

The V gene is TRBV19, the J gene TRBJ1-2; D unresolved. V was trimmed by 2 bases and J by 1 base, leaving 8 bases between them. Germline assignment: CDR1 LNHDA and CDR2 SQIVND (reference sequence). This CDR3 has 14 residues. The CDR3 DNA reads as TGTGCCAGTAGTATAAGGAGAGATAACTATGGCTACACCTTC. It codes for CASSIRRDNYGYTF.

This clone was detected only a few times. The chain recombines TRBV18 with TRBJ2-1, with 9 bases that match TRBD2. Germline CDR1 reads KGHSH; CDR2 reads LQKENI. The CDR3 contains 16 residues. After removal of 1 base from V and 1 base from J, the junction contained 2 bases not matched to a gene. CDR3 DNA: TGTGCCAGCTCACCACGCCTAGCGGGATCCTACAATGAGCAGTTCTTC. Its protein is CASSPRLAGSYNEQFF.

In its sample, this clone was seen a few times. Here the CDR3 reads CASSLRTSGQRRYNEQFF. The CDR3 bases are TGCGCCAGCAGCTTACGGACTAGCGGTCAGCGAAGGTACAATGAGCAGTTCTTC. J is TRBJ2-1 and V is TRBV4-1; the match to TRBD2 covers 10 bases. V was clipped by 5 bases and J by 4 bases; unmatched bases: 14. CDR1 is MGHRA and CDR2 is YSYEKL in the germline V gene. The CDR3 runs to 18 residues.

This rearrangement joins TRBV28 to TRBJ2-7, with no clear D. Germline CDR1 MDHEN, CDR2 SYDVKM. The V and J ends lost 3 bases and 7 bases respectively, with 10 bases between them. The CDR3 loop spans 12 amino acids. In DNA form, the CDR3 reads TGTGCCAGCAGTTTTGGGTTTGGGGAGCAGTACTTC. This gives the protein CASSFGFGEQYF.

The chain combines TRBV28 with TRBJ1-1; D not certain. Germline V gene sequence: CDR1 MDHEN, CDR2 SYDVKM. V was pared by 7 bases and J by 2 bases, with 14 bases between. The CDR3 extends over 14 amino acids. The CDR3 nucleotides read TGTGCCAGCACTGAGGCCCAGAGAAACACTGAAGCTTTCTTT. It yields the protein CASTEAQRNTEAFF.

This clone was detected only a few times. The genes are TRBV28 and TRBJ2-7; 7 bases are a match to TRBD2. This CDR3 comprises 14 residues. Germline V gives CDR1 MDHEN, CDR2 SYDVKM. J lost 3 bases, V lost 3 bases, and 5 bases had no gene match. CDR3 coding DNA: TGTGCCAGCAGTTTCGGACTAGGTATCTACGAGCAGTACTTC. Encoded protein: CASSFGLGIYEQYF.

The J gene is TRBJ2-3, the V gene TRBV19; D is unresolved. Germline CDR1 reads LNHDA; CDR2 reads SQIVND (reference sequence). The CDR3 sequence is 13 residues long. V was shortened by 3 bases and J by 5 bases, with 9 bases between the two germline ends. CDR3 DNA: TGTGCCAGTAGTATTAAGGGTTTAGATACGCAGTATTTT. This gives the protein CASSIKGLDTQYF.

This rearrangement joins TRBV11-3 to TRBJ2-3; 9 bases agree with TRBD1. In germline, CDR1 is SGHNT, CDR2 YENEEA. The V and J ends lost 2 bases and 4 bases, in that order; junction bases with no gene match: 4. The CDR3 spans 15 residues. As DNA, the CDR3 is TGTGCCAGCAGCTTAAACAGGGGGCCTTCAGATACGCAGTATTTT. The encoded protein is CASSLNRGPSDTQYF.

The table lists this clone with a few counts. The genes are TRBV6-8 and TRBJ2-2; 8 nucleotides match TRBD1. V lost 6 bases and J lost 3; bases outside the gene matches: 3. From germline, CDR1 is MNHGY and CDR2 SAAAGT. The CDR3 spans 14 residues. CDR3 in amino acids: CASSGTGDTGELFF. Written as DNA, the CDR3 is TGTGCCAGCAGCGGGACAGGCGACACCGGGGAGCTGTTTTTT.

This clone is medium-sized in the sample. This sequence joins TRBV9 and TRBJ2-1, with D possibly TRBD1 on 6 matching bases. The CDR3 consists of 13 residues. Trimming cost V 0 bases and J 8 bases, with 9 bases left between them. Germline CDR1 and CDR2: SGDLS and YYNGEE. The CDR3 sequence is CASSVDRDYEQFF. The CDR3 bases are TGTGCCAGCAGCGTAGACAGGGATTATGAGCAGTTCTTC.

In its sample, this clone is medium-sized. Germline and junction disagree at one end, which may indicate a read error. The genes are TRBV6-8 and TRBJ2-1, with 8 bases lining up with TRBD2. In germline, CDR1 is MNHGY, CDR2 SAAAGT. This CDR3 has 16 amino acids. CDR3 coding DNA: TGTGCCAGCAGTGACTCGAGTAGCGGGGATTACAATGAGCAGTTCTTC. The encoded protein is CASSDSSSGDYNEQFF.

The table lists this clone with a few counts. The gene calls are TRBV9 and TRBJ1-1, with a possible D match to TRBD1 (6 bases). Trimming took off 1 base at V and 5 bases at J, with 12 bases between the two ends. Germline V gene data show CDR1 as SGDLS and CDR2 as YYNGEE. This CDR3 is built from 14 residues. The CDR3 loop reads CASSVSGAGTEAFF. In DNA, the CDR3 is TGTGCCAGCAGCGTATCAGGGGCGGGAACTGAAGCTTTCTTT.

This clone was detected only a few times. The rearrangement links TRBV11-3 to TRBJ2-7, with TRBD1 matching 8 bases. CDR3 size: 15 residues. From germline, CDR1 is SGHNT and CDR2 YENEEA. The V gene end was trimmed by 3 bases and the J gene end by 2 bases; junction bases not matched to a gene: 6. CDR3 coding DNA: TGTGCCAGCAGCTTGGAACAGGGGGGCCCCTACGAGCAGTACTTC. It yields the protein CASSLEQGGPYEQYF.

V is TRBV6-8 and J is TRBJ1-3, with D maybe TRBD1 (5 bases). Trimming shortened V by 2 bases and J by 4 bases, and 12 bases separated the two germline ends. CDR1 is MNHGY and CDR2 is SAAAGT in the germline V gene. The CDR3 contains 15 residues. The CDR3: CASSYPRTRGNTIYF. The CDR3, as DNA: TGTGCCAGCAGTTACCCACGGACACGAGGAAACACCATATATTTT.

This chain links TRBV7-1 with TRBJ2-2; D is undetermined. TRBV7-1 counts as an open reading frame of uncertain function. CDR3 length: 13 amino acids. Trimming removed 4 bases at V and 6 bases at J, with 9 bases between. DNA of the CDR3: TGTGCCAGCAGCTTATTTGTTCCCGGGGAGCTGTTTTTT. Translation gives CASSLFVPGELFF.

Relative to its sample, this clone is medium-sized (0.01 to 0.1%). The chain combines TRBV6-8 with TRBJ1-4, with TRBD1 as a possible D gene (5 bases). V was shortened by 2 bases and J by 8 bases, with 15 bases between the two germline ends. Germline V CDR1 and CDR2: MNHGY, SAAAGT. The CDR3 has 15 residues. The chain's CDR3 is CASSYGGGNGEKLFF. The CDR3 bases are TGTGCCAGCAGTTACGGCGGGGGTAATGGGGAAAAACTGTTTTTT.

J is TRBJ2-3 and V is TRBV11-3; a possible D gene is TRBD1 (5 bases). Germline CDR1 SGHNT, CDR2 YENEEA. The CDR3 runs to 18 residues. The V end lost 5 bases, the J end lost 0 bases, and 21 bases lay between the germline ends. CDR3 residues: CASSLQGRSDTSTDTQYF. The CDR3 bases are TGTGCCAGCAGCCTTCAGGGAAGGTCTGACACTAGCACAGATACGCAGTATTTT.